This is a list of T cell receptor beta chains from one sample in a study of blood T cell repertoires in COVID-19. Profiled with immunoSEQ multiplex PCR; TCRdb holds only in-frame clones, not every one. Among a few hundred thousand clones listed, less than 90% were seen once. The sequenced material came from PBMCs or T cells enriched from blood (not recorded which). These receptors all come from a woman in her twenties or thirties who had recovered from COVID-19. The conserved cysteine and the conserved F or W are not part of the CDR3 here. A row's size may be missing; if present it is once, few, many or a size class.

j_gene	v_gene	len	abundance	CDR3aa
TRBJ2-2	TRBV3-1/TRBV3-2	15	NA	ASSHLLRGRGTGELF
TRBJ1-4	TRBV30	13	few	AWSPYLGRVEKLF
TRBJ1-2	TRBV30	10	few	AWTRGNYGYT
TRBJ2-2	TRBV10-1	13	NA	ASSDFYRGTGELF
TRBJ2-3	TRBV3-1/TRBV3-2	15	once	ASSQGPPRGYTDTQY
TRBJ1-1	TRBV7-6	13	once	ASSGEQGGSTEAF
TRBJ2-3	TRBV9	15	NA	ASSVSSGGGGTDTQY
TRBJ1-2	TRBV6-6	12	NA	ASSHRDTGYGYT
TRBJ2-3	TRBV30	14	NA	AWSVFGGVNTDTQY
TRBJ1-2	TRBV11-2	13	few	ASSLARTGRSGYT
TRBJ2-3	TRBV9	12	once	ASSVDRVTDTQY
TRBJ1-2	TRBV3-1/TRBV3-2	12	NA	ASSQDRRAGGYT
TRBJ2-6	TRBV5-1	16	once	ASSPTSSGRAGANVLT
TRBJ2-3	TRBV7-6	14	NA	ASSLRGTSLKGTQY
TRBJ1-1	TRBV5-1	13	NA	ASSPGPYQNTEAF
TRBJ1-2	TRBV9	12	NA	ASGEADPSEGYT
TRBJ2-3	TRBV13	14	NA	ASRNSGGAGTDTQY
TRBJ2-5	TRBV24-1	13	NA	ATSDPQGAGETQY
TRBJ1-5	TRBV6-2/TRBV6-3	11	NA	ASSSDRRQPQH
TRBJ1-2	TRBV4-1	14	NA	ASSQDAQGTRYGYT
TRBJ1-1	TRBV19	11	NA	ASSPSVVTEAF
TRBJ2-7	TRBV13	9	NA	ASSLTGEQY
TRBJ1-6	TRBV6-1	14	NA	ASSDMGQEFYSPLH
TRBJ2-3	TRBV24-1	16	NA	ATSGAAQGWSSTDTQY
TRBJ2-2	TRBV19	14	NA	ASRGVRVQATGELF
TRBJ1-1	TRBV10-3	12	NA	AISVGQGVTEAF
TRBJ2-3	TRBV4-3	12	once	ASSQDVAVDTQY
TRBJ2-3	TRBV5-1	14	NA	ASSLGGLRDGYTQY
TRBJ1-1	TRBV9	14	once	ASSPPGGGVNTEAF
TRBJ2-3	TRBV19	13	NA	ASCRATGNADTQY